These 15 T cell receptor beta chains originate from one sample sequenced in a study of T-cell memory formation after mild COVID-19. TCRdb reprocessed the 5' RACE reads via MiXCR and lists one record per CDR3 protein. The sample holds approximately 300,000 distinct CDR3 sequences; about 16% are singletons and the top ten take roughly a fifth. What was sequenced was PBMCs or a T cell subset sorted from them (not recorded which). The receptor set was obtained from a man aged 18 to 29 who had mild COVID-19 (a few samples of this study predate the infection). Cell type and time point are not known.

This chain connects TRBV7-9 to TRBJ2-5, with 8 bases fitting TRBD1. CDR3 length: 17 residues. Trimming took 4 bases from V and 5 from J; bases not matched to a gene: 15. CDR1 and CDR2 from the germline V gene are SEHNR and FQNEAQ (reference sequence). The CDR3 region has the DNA TGTGCCAGCAGCTCCCCCGGGGGCAGGGGGCGTAAGGAGACCCAGTACTTC. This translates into CASSSPGGRGRKETQYF.

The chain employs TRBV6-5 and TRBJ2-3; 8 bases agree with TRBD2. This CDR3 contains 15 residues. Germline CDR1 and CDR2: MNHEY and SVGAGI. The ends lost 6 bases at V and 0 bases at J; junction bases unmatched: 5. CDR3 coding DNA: TGTGCCAGCAGCCAACTAGCGGCGAGCACAGATACGCAGTATTTT. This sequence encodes CASSQLAASTDTQYF.

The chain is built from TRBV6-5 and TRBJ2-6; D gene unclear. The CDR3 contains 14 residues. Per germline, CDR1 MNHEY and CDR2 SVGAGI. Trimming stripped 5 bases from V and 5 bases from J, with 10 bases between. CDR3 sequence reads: CASSPRYRANVLTF. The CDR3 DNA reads TGTGCCAGCAGTCCGAGGTATCGGGCCAACGTCCTGACTTTC.

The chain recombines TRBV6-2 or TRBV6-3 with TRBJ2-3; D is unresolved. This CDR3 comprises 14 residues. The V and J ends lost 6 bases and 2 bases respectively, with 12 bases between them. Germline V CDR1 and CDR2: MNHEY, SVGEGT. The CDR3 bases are TGTGCCAGCAGCCTCAGACCGACCACAGATACGCAGTATTTT. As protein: CASSLRPTTDTQYF.

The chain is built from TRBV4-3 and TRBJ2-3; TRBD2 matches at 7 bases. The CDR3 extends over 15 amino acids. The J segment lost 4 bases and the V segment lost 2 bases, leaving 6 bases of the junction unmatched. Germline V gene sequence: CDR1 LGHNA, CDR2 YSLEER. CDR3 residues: CASSQSSGVADTQYF. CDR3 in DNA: TGCGCCAGCAGCCAATCGAGCGGGGTCGCAGATACGCAGTATTTT.

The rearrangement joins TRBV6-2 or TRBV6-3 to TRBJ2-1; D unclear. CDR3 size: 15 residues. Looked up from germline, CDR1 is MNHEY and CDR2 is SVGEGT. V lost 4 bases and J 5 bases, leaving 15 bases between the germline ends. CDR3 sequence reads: CASSSGGPPHNEQFF. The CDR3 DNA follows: TGTGCCAGCAGTTCCGGCGGCCCCCCCCACAATGAGCAGTTCTTC.

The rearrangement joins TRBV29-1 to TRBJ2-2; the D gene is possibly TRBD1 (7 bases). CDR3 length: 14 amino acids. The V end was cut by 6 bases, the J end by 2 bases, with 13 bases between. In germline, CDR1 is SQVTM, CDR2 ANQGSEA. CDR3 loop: CSVGGQTNTGELFF. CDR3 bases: TGCAGCGTGGGGGGACAGACTAACACCGGGGAGCTGTTTTTT.

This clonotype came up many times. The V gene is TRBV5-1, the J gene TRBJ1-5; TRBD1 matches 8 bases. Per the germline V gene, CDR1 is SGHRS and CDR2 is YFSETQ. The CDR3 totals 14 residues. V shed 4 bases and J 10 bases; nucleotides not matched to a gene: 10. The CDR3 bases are TGCGCCAGCAGCGCAGGACAGGGTTTGGGTCCCCAGCATTTT. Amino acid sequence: CASSAGQGLGPQHF.

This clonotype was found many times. The CDR3 protein is CASSFGTGNEQFF. The DNA for the CDR3 is TGTGCCAGCAGCTTCGGGACAGGGAATGAGCAGTTCTTC. The chain combines TRBV11-2 with TRBJ2-1; 9 nucleotides align to TRBD1. The germline V gene encodes CDR1 SGHAT and CDR2 FQNNGV. V was clipped by 3 bases and J by 7 bases; unmatched bases: 1. This CDR3 contains 13 residues.

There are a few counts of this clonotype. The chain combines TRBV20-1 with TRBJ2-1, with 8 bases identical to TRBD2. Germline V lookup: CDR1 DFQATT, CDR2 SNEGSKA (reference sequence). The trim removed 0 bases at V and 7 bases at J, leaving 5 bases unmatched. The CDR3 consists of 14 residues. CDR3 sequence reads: CSARDGAGVNEQFF. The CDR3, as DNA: TGCAGTGCTAGAGACGGAGCGGGGGTGAATGAGCAGTTCTTC.

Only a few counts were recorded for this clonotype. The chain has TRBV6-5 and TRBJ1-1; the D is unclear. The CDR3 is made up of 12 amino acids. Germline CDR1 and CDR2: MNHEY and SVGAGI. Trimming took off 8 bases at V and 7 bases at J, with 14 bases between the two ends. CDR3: CASVGSHLEAFF. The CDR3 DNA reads TGTGCCAGCGTGGGGTCGCATCTTGAAGCTTTCTTT.

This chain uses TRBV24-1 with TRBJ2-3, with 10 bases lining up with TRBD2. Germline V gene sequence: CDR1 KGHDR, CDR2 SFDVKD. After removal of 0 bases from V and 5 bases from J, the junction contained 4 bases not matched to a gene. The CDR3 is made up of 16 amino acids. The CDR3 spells CATSDLASSGGDTQYF. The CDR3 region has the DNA TGTGCCACCAGTGATTTGGCGTCTAGCGGGGGAGATACGCAGTATTTT.

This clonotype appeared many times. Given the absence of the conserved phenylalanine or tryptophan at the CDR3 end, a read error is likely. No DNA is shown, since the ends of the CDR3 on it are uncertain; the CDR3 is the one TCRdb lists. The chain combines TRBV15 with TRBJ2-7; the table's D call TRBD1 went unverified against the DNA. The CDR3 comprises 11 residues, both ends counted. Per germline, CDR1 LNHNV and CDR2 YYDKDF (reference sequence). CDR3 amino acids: CATSRDGGQGY.

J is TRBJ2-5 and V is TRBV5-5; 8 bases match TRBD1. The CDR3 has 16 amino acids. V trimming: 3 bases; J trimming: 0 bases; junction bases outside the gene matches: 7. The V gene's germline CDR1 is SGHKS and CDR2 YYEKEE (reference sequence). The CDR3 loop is CASSSGGRGHQETQYF. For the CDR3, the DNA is TGTGCCAGCAGCTCAGGGGGCAGGGGGCACCAAGAGACCCAGTACTTC.

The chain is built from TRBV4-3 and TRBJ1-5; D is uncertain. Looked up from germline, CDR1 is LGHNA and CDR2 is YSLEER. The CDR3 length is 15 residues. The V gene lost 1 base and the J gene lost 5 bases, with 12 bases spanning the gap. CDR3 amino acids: CASSQGFNKDQPQHF. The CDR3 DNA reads TGCGCCAGCAGCCAAGGCTTTAACAAAGATCAGCCCCAGCATTTT.